The 15 T cell receptor beta chains presented below share a single source sample, sequenced in a study of shared clonotypes between healthy human individuals. Some clones are missing from TCRdb's copy, which holds only in-frame ones; the method was immunoSEQ multiplex PCR. This sample has approximately 2.5 million clones, with 90% to 95% found just once. Material: naive CD4+ T cells sorted from blood. Stated subset: CD45RA+ positively selected. These receptors originate from a man between 18 and 29 years old in good health.

Comment on this clone: The sample contains more than one DNA sequence encoding this CDR3. The chain couples TRBV5-1 to TRBJ2-5; D perhaps matches TRBD2 (5 bases). Looked up from germline, CDR1 is SGHRS and CDR2 is YFSETQ. The CDR3 has 13 amino acids. Deletions cut 0 bases from V and 5 bases from J, with 8 bases between. CDR3 bases: TGCGCCAGCAGCTTGGGAGGGCAGGAGACCCAGTACTTC. This gives the protein CASSLGGQETQYF.

The chain links TRBV30 to TRBJ1-2; no firm D call. This CDR3 is built from 13 residues. Germline-derived CDR1 and CDR2 are GTSNPN and SVGIG (reference sequence). The V gene lost 0 bases and the J gene lost 8 bases, with 13 bases spanning the gap. This CDR3 is CAWSVLLPRGYTF. DNA for the CDR3: TGTGCCTGGAGTGTACTTCTGCCTAGGGGCTACACCTTC.

The V and J genes are TRBV29-1 and TRBJ2-1, with a tentative D call TRBD2 (6 bases). This CDR3 contains 14 residues. Germline CDR1 is SQVTM and CDR2 is ANQGSEA. The V end lost 5 bases, the J end lost 9 bases, and 20 bases lay between the germline ends. The CDR3, as DNA: TGCAGCGTTCTGGGGGTCGGGGGAGGTCGTGAGCAGTTCTTC. This translates into CSVLGVGGGREQFF.

The V and J genes are TRBV29-1 and TRBJ1-1, with D possibly matching TRBD1 (6 bases). The CDR3 extends over 15 amino acids. The V end lost 3 bases, the J end lost 1 base, and 15 bases lay between the germline ends. CDR1 and CDR2 from the germline V gene are SQVTM and ANQGSEA. CDR3 coding DNA: TGCAGCGTTGACAAGGGGGGAGGACAGAACACTGAAGCTTTCTTT. Its protein product is CSVDKGGGQNTEAFF. Drawing the rest from reference TRBV29-1 and TRBJ1-1, the complete variable domain is SAVISQKPSRDICQRGTSLTIQCQVDSQVTMMFWYRQQPGQSLTLIATANQGSEATYESGFVIDKFPISRPNLTFSTLTVSNMSPEDSSIYLCSVDKGGGQNTEAFFGQGTRLTVV.

V gene TRBV9 combines with J gene TRBJ1-2; D possibly corresponds to TRBD1 (5 bases). Germline V lookup: CDR1 SGDLS, CDR2 YYNGEE. The CDR3 loop spans 15 amino acids. The V and J ends lost 0 bases and 4 bases respectively, with 13 bases between them. CDR3: CASSVEGGDPYGYTF. CDR3 in DNA: TGTGCCAGCAGCGTAGAGGGAGGGGACCCCTATGGCTACACCTTC. Combining the CDR3 with reference TRBV9 and TRBJ1-2 gives the whole variable domain DSGVTQTPKHLITATGQRVTLRCSPRSGDLSVYWYQQSLDQGLQFLIQYYNGEERAKGNILERFSAQQFPDLHSELNLSSLELGDSALYFCASSVEGGDPYGYTFGSGTRLTVV.

The chain combines TRBV5-1 with TRBJ2-3; TRBD2 agrees at 8 bases. The CDR3 has 15 residues. The J segment lost 0 bases and the V segment lost 4 bases, leaving 4 bases of the junction unmatched. In germline, CDR1 is SGHRS, CDR2 YFSETQ. Here the CDR3 reads CASSRSSGSTDTQYF. The CDR3 region has the DNA TGCGCCAGCAGCAGGTCTAGCGGGAGCACAGATACGCAGTATTTT.

The genes are TRBV19 and TRBJ2-5; TRBD1 matches at 8 bases. V lost 4 bases, J lost 6 bases, and 13 bases stayed unmatched. Germline V gene sequence: CDR1 LNHDA, CDR2 SQIVND (reference sequence). This CDR3 is 16 amino acids long. Here the CDR3 DNA reads TGTGCCAGTAGTACCCGACAGGGGCCCATCCTCCAGACCCAGTACTTC. Protein product: CASSTRQGPILQTQYF.

The chain employs TRBV28 and TRBJ2-7, with D perhaps matching TRBD2 (6 bases). V was pared by 5 bases and J by 4 bases, with 15 bases between. CDR1 and CDR2 from the germline V gene are MDHEN and SYDVKM. The CDR3 covers 14 residues. CDR3 DNA sequence: TGTGCCAGCAGTCCGAAGGCGGGGTTTTACGAGCAGTACTTC. This encodes CASSPKAGFYEQYF.

The V and J genes are TRBV5-1 and TRBJ2-1, with D maybe TRBD2 (5 bases). This CDR3 region has 16 residues. Trimming left V 4 bases short and J 0 bases short, with 14 bases between. Per the germline V gene, CDR1 is SGHRS and CDR2 is YFSETQ. Written as DNA, the CDR3 is TGCGCCAGCAGCCCCGCTGCGGGCAGCTCCTACAATGAGCAGTTCTTC. This translates into CASSPAAGSSYNEQFF.

The chain is built from TRBV4-1 and TRBJ2-7; tentatively, D is TRBD1 (5 bases). CDR1 is MGHRA and CDR2 is YSYEKL in the germline V gene. The CDR3 length is 14 residues. Between the trimmed V and J ends, which lost 5 bases and 3 bases, there was a span of 14 bases. CDR3 sequence reads: CASSARVWDYEQYF. The CDR3 DNA sequence: TGCGCCAGCAGCGCCAGGGTATGGGACTACGAGCAGTACTTC.

V and J are TRBV27 and TRBJ1-2; D unclear. V was clipped by 5 bases and J by 4 bases, with 11 bases between them. This CDR3 is built from 13 residues. The V gene's germline CDR1 is MNHEY and CDR2 SMNVEV (reference sequence). CDR3: CASSPRDFYGYTF. CDR3 nucleotide sequence: TGTGCCAGCAGTCCCCGAGACTTCTATGGCTACACCTTC.

J is TRBJ2-5 and V is TRBV19; D tentatively reads TRBD1 or TRBD2 (5 bases each). Germline V gives CDR1 LNHDA, CDR2 SQIVND (reference sequence). There are 14 residues in the CDR3. V shed 6 bases and J shed 1 base, with 12 bases lying between them. This chain's CDR3 is CASRPGTAQETQYF. Here the CDR3 DNA reads TGTGCCAGTAGACCTGGGACGGCCCAAGAGACCCAGTACTTC.

V is TRBV5-1 and J is TRBJ1-1; D might be TRBD1 (6 bases). Germline CDR1 and CDR2: SGHRS and YFSETQ. V lost 5 bases, J lost 1 base, and 12 bases lay in between. The CDR3 spans 14 residues. DNA of the CDR3: TGCGCCAGCAGACCAGGGGCCTCGAACACTGAAGCTTTCTTT. It encodes CASRPGASNTEAFF.

The chain's CDR3 is CASRTGGRETQYF. In DNA form, the CDR3 reads TGTGCCAGCAGAACAGGGGGCCGAGAGACCCAGTACTTC. The rearrangement joins TRBV13 to TRBJ2-5; 9 bases align to TRBD1. Unmatched junction bases numbered 3, after V lost 6 bases and J lost 4 bases. Per the germline V gene, CDR1 is PRHDT and CDR2 is FYEKMQ (reference sequence). The CDR3 runs to 13 residues.

The J gene is TRBJ2-2, the V gene TRBV7-9; 8 bases line up with TRBD1. V lost 1 base, J lost 3 bases, and 10 bases stayed unmatched. The CDR3 length is 18 residues. Germline CDR1 SEHNR, CDR2 FQNEAQ (reference sequence). The CDR3 DNA reads TGTGCCAGCAGCTTAGGGGGATGGACAGGGTCCGACACCGGGGAGCTGTTTTTT. Translated: CASSLGGWTGSDTGELFF.